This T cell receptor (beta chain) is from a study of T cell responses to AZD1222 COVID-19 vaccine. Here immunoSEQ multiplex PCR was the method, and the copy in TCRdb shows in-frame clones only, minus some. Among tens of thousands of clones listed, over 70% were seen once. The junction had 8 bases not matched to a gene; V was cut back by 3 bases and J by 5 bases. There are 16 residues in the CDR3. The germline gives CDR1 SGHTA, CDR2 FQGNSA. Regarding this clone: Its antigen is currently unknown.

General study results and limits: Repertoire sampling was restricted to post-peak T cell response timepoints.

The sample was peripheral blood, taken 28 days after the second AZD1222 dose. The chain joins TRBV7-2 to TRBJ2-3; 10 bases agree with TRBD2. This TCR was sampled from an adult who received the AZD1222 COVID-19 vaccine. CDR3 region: CASSFIAGGGVDTQYF. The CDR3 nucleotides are TGTGCCAGCAGCTTCATAGCGGGGGGCGGGGTAGATACGCAGTATTTT.